Below are 5 T cell receptor beta chains sequenced from a single sample in a study of cytomegalovirus exposure and HLA in healthy donors. 60 Vbeta and 13 Jbeta primers were used in PCR. Measured with immunoSEQ multiplex PCR; TCRdb has only the in-frame clones, and not every one. The sample shows roughly 120,000 clones, about 79% of them seen only once. Specimen: PBMCs. The receptors originated from a woman aged 18-30 years in good health and CMV-seropositive.

The J gene is TRBJ1-6, the V gene TRBV6-1; no reliable D call. This CDR3 comprises 16 residues. Germline loops: CDR1 MNHNS, CDR2 SASEGT. The V end lost 2 bases, the J end lost 0 bases, and 8 bases lay between the germline ends. The CDR3 nucleotides are TGTGCCAGCAGTGAAAGAATGAGCTCCTATAATTCACCCCTCCACTTT. It translates to CASSERMSSYNSPLHF.

The chain employs TRBV6-5 and TRBJ2-5; D is possibly TRBD1 (6 bases). This CDR3 is built from 13 residues. With 6 bases removed from V and 5 bases from J, the gap between germline ends came to 13 bases. In germline, CDR1 is MNHEY, CDR2 SVGAGI. The CDR3 DNA reads as TGTGCCAGCAGCAACGACAGGTTGGAGACCCAGTACTTC. Its protein is CASSNDRLETQYF.

The V call is TRBV2, the J call TRBJ2-3; the match to TRBD2 covers 8 bases. J was trimmed by 7 bases and V by 7 bases; bases with no gene match: 10. CDR1 and CDR2 from the germline V gene are SNHLY and FYNNEI. The CDR3 is made up of 14 amino acids. This chain's CDR3 is CASTPGGGMYTQYF. DNA of the CDR3: TGTGCCAGCACTCCGGGGGGGGGAATGTATACGCAGTATTTT. Full variable domain (rest looked up from reference TRBV2 and TRBJ2-3): EPEVTQTPSHQVTQMGQEVILRCVPISNHLYFYWYRQILGQKVEFLVSFYNNEISEKSEIFDDQFSVERPDGSNFTLKIRSTKLEDSAMYFCASTPGGGMYTQYFGPGTRLTVL.

The chain is built from TRBV7-8 and TRBJ2-4; 10 bases agree with TRBD2. CDR1 and CDR2 (germline): SGHVS, FQNEAQ. The V and J ends lost 1 base and 8 bases, in that order; junction bases with no gene match: 5. The CDR3 sequence is 15 residues long. This CDR3 is CASSLEGAGGDIQYF. The CDR3 nucleotides read TGTGCCAGCAGCTTAGAGGGAGCGGGGGGGGACATTCAGTACTTC.

The chain's CDR3 is CASSFGTSAKETQYF. CDR3 nucleotides: TGTGCCAGCAGTTTCGGGACTAGCGCTAAAGAGACCCAGTACTTC. The chain links TRBV27 to TRBJ2-5, with 10 bases lining up with TRBD2. Germline V gene lookup returns CDR1 MNHEY and CDR2 SMNVEV (reference sequence). V dropped 3 bases and J dropped 3; count of bases not matched to a gene: 4. The CDR3 loop spans 15 amino acids.